This T cell receptor beta chain emerged from a study of T cell repertoires in cytomegalovirus infection. Study in general: The public TCR beta signatures pointed to both CMV infection and matching HLA type. Study observations and caveats: Predominance within the ex vivo response was attributable to HLA-C-restricted CMV-specific TCR beta clonotypes.

Ten or more counts support this clonotype. The antigen remains undetermined. Germline V lookup: CDR1 DFQATT, CDR2 SNEGSKA (reference sequence). V lost 4 bases and J lost 1, with 13 bases in between. The CDR3 totals 14 residues. Each CDR3 protein is one row after TCRdb ran MiXCR on the reads. The data show about 140,000 distinct CDR3 sequences, under 8% seen once. The chain links TRBV20-1 to TRBJ1-1, with D uncertain. Material: PBMCs. The receptor's source is a human donor in good health (CMV status not recorded). Some clones in this sample may be carry-over from other donors' samples. CDR3: CSATSLGWNTEAFF. In DNA form, the CDR3 reads TGCAGTGCTACCTCCCTGGGATGGAACACTGAAGCTTTCTTT.